The 3 T cell receptor beta chains listed next were all sequenced from one sample in a study of control samples from healthy donors and cancer patients. Libraries were prepared by immunoSEQ multiplex PCR; TCRdb keeps only in-frame clonotypes and omits some of them. Among approximately 150,000 clones listed, approximately 92% were seen once. The sample consisted of blood. Source of these receptors: a man aged 25 to 40 in good health.

V gene TRBV7-9 combines with J gene TRBJ1-4; D unresolved. The CDR3 loop spans 19 amino acids. The V gene's germline CDR1 is SEHNR and CDR2 FQNEAQ (reference sequence). Trimming cost V 1 base and J 0 bases, with 18 bases left between them. This CDR3 is CASSLGARGRSATNEKLFF. DNA of the CDR3: TGTGCCAGCAGCTTAGGGGCGCGTGGCAGGAGCGCAACTAATGAAAAACTGTTTTTT.

The V gene is TRBV10-2, the J gene TRBJ2-2; D remains unclear. The ends were cut back, 2 bases at V and 9 bases at J, with 10 bases in the middle. CDR1 is WSHSY and CDR2 is SAAADI in the germline V gene. This CDR3 region has 13 residues. Here the CDR3 reads CASSEPISRELFF. CDR3 bases: TGCGCCAGCAGTGAGCCGATCTCCCGGGAGCTGTTTTTT.

The chain is built from TRBV6-5 and TRBJ2-2, with a tentative D call TRBD2 (7 bases). The V and J ends lost 5 bases and 7 bases respectively, with 17 bases between them. The CDR3 contains 15 residues. Germline CDR1 and CDR2: MNHEY and SVGAGI. CDR3 sequence: CASSPSRGGNGELFF. CDR3 nucleotides: TGTGCCAGCAGTCCTTCGAGGGGGGGCAACGGGGAGCTGTTTTTT.